The next 29 T cell receptor beta chains were all read from a single sample in a study of T cells in Graves' hyperthyroidism and ophthalmopathy. Authors of the study amplified TCR beta CDR3 regions from RNA transcripts. First-round RT-PCR of the TCR CDR3 relied on the HTBI primer set. TCRdb used MiXCR to reprocess the multiplex PCR reads, holding one entry per CDR3 protein. Found here are approximately 520,000 distinct CDR3 sequences, less than 25% of them singletons; the top ten hold less than 30%. The sequencing input was blood. These receptors all stem from a man aged 18 to 29 with Graves' hyperthyroidism.

This clonotype was recorded at least ten times. The chain couples TRBV28 to TRBJ2-7, with a weak D call TRBD1 (6 bases). The germline V gene has CDR1 MDHEN and CDR2 SYDVKM. V lost 8 bases and J lost 4, with 18 bases in between. This CDR3 is 14 amino acids long. The CDR3 coding sequence is TGTGCCAGCGCGCCGGCCAACAGGGCTTACGAGCAGTACTTC. This gives the protein CASAPANRAYEQYF.

Points on this clonotype: Since a much larger clone is just one base distant, this may be a read error. The CDR3 carries no conserved terminal phenylalanine or tryptophan, so it likely arises from a read error. The rearrangement links TRBV10-3 to TRBJ2-7, with no clear D. The length of the CDR3 is 12 residues. Germline assignment: CDR1 ENHRY and CDR2 SYGVKD. V shed 7 bases and J shed 5 bases, with 12 bases lying between them. Here the CDR3 reads CAIKPVGDEQYY. CDR3 bases: TGTGCCATCAAACCAGTGGGTGACGAGCAGTACTAC.

The chain employs TRBV20-1 and TRBJ1-5, with TRBD1 matching 7 bases. V gave up 6 bases and J gave up 0 bases; unmatched junction bases: 11. Germline V lookup: CDR1 DFQATT, CDR2 SNEGSKA (reference sequence). The CDR3 is made up of 16 amino acids. Here the CDR3 DNA reads TGCAGTGCCCAGGGGGAAGTTGGGTATAGCAATCAGCCCCAGCATTTT. As protein: CSAQGEVGYSNQPQHF.

This clonotype was counted a few times. V gene TRBV5-6 combines with J gene TRBJ1-1; no reliable D call. The CDR3 is 15 amino acids. Trimming removed 2 bases from V and 0 bases from J, with 11 bases in between. Germline CDR1 and CDR2: SGHDT and YYEEEE. CDR3: CASSFLGIVNTEAFF. The CDR3 DNA is TGTGCCAGCAGCTTCCTAGGGATAGTGAACACTGAAGCTTTCTTT.

This clonotype has more than one count but fewer than ten. This rearrangement joins TRBV6-2 or TRBV6-3 to TRBJ2-5; tentatively, D is TRBD1 or TRBD2 (5 bases each). The CDR3 length is 13 residues. V was cut by 9 bases and J by 6 bases, with 17 bases left in between. Looked up from germline, CDR1 is MNHEY and CDR2 is SVGEGT. In DNA, the CDR3 is TGTGCCAGTACTACTGTCCGGGGCCAGACCCAGTACTTC. This gives the protein CASTTVRGQTQYF.

This clonotype was observed a few times. The chain links TRBV6-1 to TRBJ1-5; the D gene is possibly TRBD1 (5 bases). This CDR3 has 15 residues. Per the germline V gene, CDR1 is MNHNS and CDR2 is SASEGT. V was trimmed by 1 base and J by 6 bases, leaving 13 bases between them. Written as DNA, the CDR3 is TGTGCCAGCAGTGAAGGGGCAGGGCAAGTTCAGCCCCAGCATTTT. Translated, it gives CASSEGAGQVQPQHF.

The table lists this clonotype with many counts. The rearrangement joins TRBV30 to TRBJ1-2; the D is unclear. Germline CDR1 is GTSNPN and CDR2 is SVGIG (reference sequence). Trimming stripped 4 bases from V and 8 bases from J, with 20 bases between. This CDR3 has 14 amino acids. CDR3 residues: CAWISFRAASGYTF. The CDR3 DNA reads as TGTGCCTGGATTTCATTCCGGGCCGCGAGCGGCTACACCTTC.

This clonotype came up many times. The CDR3 nucleotides read TGTGCCAGCAGGGGGGCTTGGAGCAATCAGCCCCAGCATTTT. Its translation is CASRGAWSNQPQHF. The V and J genes are TRBV2 and TRBJ1-5; a possible D gene is TRBD1 (6 bases). This CDR3 is 14 amino acids long. Germline CDR1 SNHLY, CDR2 FYNNEI. Trimming took 6 bases from V and 1 from J, leaving 10 bases between them.

The CDR3 protein is CASSQDWDRGETQYF. DNA of the CDR3: TGTGCCAGCAGCCAAGATTGGGACAGAGGCGAGACCCAGTACTTC. V gene TRBV3-1 combines with J gene TRBJ2-5, with 7 nucleotides matching TRBD1. The CDR3 runs 15 residues. Germline V gives CDR1 LGHDT, CDR2 YNNKEL (reference sequence). The V segment lost 0 bases and the J segment 5 bases; nucleotides outside the gene matches: 6.

This clonotype was counted many times. The V gene is TRBV5-1, the J gene TRBJ2-5; D gene unclear. The CDR3 is made up of 14 amino acids. The ends were cut back, 4 bases at V and 2 bases at J, with 12 bases in the middle. Germline V CDR1 and CDR2: SGHRS, YFSETQ. The CDR3 region is CASSRVADQETQYF. DNA for the CDR3: TGCGCCAGCAGCCGAGTCGCTGATCAAGAGACCCAGTACTTC.

This clonotype was detected only a few times. V gene TRBV12-3 or TRBV12-4 combines with J gene TRBJ2-5; D is undetermined. V dropped 2 bases and J dropped 1 base, with 8 bases sitting between them. The CDR3 totals 14 residues. The CDR3 loop is CASSLSAGQETQYF. CDR3 DNA: TGTGCCAGCAGTTTATCGGCAGGCCAAGAGACCCAGTACTTC.

This clonotype has ten or more counts. J is TRBJ2-4 and V is TRBV12-3 or TRBV12-4, with TRBD1 as a possible D gene (6 bases). Trimming pared 5 bases from V and 0 bases from J, leaving 14 bases between. The CDR3 spans 16 residues. CDR3 DNA: TGTGCCAGCAGTACCCGACAGGTCCTAGCCAAAAACATTCAGTACTTC. This translates into CASSTRQVLAKNIQYF.

The J gene is TRBJ1-1, the V gene TRBV19, with a possible D match to TRBD1 (5 bases). V was cut by 3 bases and J by 6 bases, with 11 bases left in between. The CDR3 covers 13 residues. From germline, CDR1 is LNHDA and CDR2 SQIVND (reference sequence). CDR3: CASSIGGIAEAFF. The CDR3 DNA reads TGTGCCAGTAGTATTGGGGGGATCGCTGAAGCTTTCTTT. Using reference TRBV19 and TRBJ1-1 for the parts outside the CDR3, the full variable domain is DGGITQSPKYLFRKEGQNVTLSCEQNLNHDAMYWYRQDPGQGLRLIYYSQIVNDFQKGDIAEGYSVSREKKESFPLTVTSAQKNPTAFYLCASSIGGIAEAFFGQGTRLTVV.

This clonotype was found many times. This sequence joins TRBV12-3 or TRBV12-4 and TRBJ1-5, with TRBD1 matching 8 bases. V was pared by 7 bases and J by 6 bases, with 8 bases of the junction left unmatched. The length of the CDR3 is 14 residues. The CDR3 sequence is CASKATGASQPQHF. Here the CDR3 DNA reads TGTGCCAGCAAAGCGACAGGGGCCAGTCAGCCCCAGCATTTT.

This clonotype has at least ten counts. The rearrangement links TRBV28 to TRBJ2-7, with 10 bases that match TRBD1. Germline CDR1 and CDR2: MDHEN and SYDVKM. V lost 5 bases, J lost 2 bases, and 9 bases stayed unmatched. The CDR3 has 16 residues. CDR3 protein: CASSPASGTGAYEQYF. The CDR3 bases are TGTGCCAGCAGTCCCGCCTCCGGGACAGGGGCCTACGAGCAGTACTTC.

Many counts were recorded for this clonotype. V usage is TRBV28 and J usage is TRBJ1-3; no reliable D call. V was pared by 5 bases and J by 0 bases, with 14 bases between. The CDR3 length is 16 residues. Looked up from germline, CDR1 is MDHEN and CDR2 is SYDVKM. CDR3 sequence reads: CASSPPVVVSGNTIYF. CDR3 DNA: TGTGCCAGCAGTCCCCCCGTCGTCGTCTCTGGAAACACCATATATTTT. Together with reference TRBV28 and TRBJ1-3, the CDR3 gives the full variable domain: DVKVTQSSRYLVKRTGEKVFLECVQDMDHENMFWYRQDPGLGLRLIYFSYDVKMKEKGDIPEGYSVSREKKERFSLILESASTNQTSMYLCASSPPVVVSGNTIYFGEGSWLTVV.

At least ten counts were recorded for this clonotype. The chain recombines TRBV12-5 with TRBJ1-2; D is uncertain. Germline V CDR1 and CDR2: LGHNT, FRNRAP. This CDR3 has 16 residues. V lost 6 bases and J 2 bases, leaving 19 bases between the germline ends. This CDR3 reads CASGGGNSTQNYGYTF. The CDR3 DNA sequence: TGTGCTAGTGGGGGCGGGAACAGTACACAAAACTATGGCTACACCTTC.

This clonotype came up many times. V usage is TRBV15 and J usage is TRBJ1-1, with unresolved D. This CDR3 contains 14 residues. The germline CDR1 and CDR2 sequences are LNHNV and YYDKDF (reference sequence). V lost 5 bases, J lost 1 base, and 11 bases lay in between. The CDR3 region has the DNA TGTGCCACCAGCCCCGTACGGGGGAACACTGAAGCTTTCTTT. The encoded protein is CATSPVRGNTEAFF.

This clonotype was counted only a few times. A much larger clone differs by one base, so this may be a read error. The chain recombines TRBV4-1 with TRBJ1-5; no clear D gene. CDR3 size: 15 residues. Trimming cost V 3 bases and J 0 bases, with 9 bases left between them. From germline, CDR1 is MGHRA and CDR2 YSYEKL. This chain's CDR3 is CASSQGITSNQPQHF. The CDR3 region has the DNA TGCGCCAGCAGCCAGGGAATTACTAGCAATCAGCCCCAGCATTTT.

The chain carries TRBV9 and TRBJ1-1; D may be TRBD1 (6 bases). There are 16 residues in the CDR3. The germline V and J ends were trimmed by 0 bases and 8 bases, with 20 bases remaining between them. CDR1 and CDR2 from the germline V gene are SGDLS and YYNGEE. CDR3 in amino acids: CASSVGGRVGGSEAFF. Here the CDR3 DNA reads TGTGCCAGCAGCGTAGGAGGCAGGGTAGGGGGGTCGGAAGCTTTCTTT.

This clonotype was seen at least ten times. This sequence joins TRBV7-2 and TRBJ1-3, with D perhaps matching TRBD1 (5 bases). V dropped 5 bases and J dropped 6 bases, with 11 bases sitting between them. Germline assignment: CDR1 SGHTA and CDR2 FQGNSA. The CDR3 is 13 amino acids. The CDR3 loop reads CASSAGRENTIYF. CDR3 nucleotide sequence: TGTGCCAGCAGCGCGGGACGGGAAAACACCATATATTTT. The full variable domain, its missing parts supplied by reference TRBV7-2 and TRBJ1-3, is GAGVSQSPSNKVTEKGKDVELRCDPISGHTALYWYRQSLGQGLEFLIYFQGNSAPDKSGLPSDRFSAERTGGSVSTLTIQRTQQEDSAVYLCASSAGRENTIYFGEGSWLTVV.

This clonotype has ten or more counts. The chain joins TRBV10-3 to TRBJ2-7; no firm D call. CDR3 length: 14 amino acids. CDR1 and CDR2 from the germline V gene are ENHRY and SYGVKD. Trimming left V 2 bases short and J 3 bases short, with 11 bases between. The CDR3 loop is CAISEGAGYYEQYF. CDR3 in DNA: TGTGCCATCAGTGAGGGCGCCGGCTACTACGAGCAGTACTTC.

This clonotype was seen ten or more times. The rearrangement links TRBV11-2 to TRBJ2-2; 11 bases line up with TRBD1. Germline V gives CDR1 SGHAT, CDR2 FQNNGV. The J segment lost 6 bases and the V segment lost 1 base, leaving 1 base of the junction unmatched. The CDR3 extends over 15 amino acids. The CDR3 DNA sequence: TGTGCCAGCAGCTTAGGGACAGGGGGCGCCGGGGAGCTGTTTTTT. Translated, it gives CASSLGTGGAGELFF.

The sample holds many counts of this clonotype. The chain employs TRBV7-2 and TRBJ2-7, with D hard to call. Trimming removed 3 bases at V and 1 base at J, with 13 bases between. The germline gives CDR1 SGHTA, CDR2 FQGNSA. This CDR3 is built from 15 residues. The CDR3 DNA sequence: TGTGCCAGCAGCTTCGGCGAGTTGTGGTCCTACGAGCAGTACTTC. Its protein product is CASSFGELWSYEQYF.

This clonotype was observed many times. V gene TRBV20-1 combines with J gene TRBJ2-5; D might be TRBD2 (7 bases). Germline V CDR1 and CDR2: DFQATT, SNEGSKA (reference sequence). Trimming left V 4 bases short and J 4 bases short, with 19 bases between. CDR3 length equals 15 residues. Here the CDR3 reads CSATPHREGGETQYF. The CDR3 DNA is TGCAGTGCTACCCCCCACAGGGAGGGGGGAGAGACCCAGTACTTC.

This clonotype was detected many times. The chain has TRBV27 and TRBJ1-1; unclear D gene. Trimming removed 1 base from V and 6 bases from J, with 12 bases in between. The CDR3 spans 14 residues. Germline CDR1 is MNHEY and CDR2 is SMNVEV (reference sequence). CDR3 sequence (DNA): TGTGCCAGCAGTTTATATGGACCCCCAGCTGAAGCTTTCTTT. Residues: CASSLYGPPAEAFF.

Worth noting for this clonotype: A junction end diverges from the germline sequence, so it may reflect a read error. V and J are TRBV7-2 and TRBJ1-5; D is unclear. The CDR3 is 13 amino acids. The germline V gene encodes CDR1 SGHTA and CDR2 FQGNSA. The CDR3 DNA reads as TGTGCCAACAGCTCCGACCTTAATCAGCCCCAGCATTTT. Protein sequence: CANSSDLNQPQHF.

This clonotype was seen more than once but under ten times. A much larger clone differs from this one at a single base, so this may be a read error. The chain couples TRBV29-1 to TRBJ1-1; D perhaps matches TRBD1 (6 bases). The CDR3 spans 14 residues. The germline V gene has CDR1 SQVTM and CDR2 ANQGSEA. The CDR3 spells CGVEPQGMGTEAFF. The DNA for the CDR3 is TGCGGCGTTGAACCCCAGGGGATGGGGACTGAAGCTTTCTTT.

This clonotype was seen many times. The rearrangement uses TRBV27 and TRBJ2-7; no clear D gene. V was clipped by 2 bases and J by 7 bases, with 12 bases between them. The CDR3 runs to 13 residues. Germline V CDR1 and CDR2: MNHEY, SMNVEV (reference sequence). CDR3 in DNA: TGTGCCAGCAGTTTAGCAGGTTCGGAAGAGCAGTACTTC. Translation gives CASSLAGSEEQYF.